Presented here are 3 T cell receptor beta chains from one specimen sequenced in a study of cytomegalovirus exposure and HLA in healthy donors. The PCR ran on 60 Vbeta and 13 Jbeta primers. The repertoire was sequenced with immunoSEQ multiplex PCR; TCRdb's copy has only in-frame clones and lacks some. The sample lists about 130,000 clones, 81% seen once, with about 0.71% in the top ten. Sequencing used PBMCs. These receptors originate from a man in his late teens or twenties in good health and CMV-seronegative.

This clone showed up just once. The J gene is TRBJ2-5, the V gene TRBV15; 9 bases map to TRBD2. The CDR3 contains 16 residues. CDR1 and CDR2 from the germline V gene are LNHNV and YYDKDF (reference sequence). The V gene end was trimmed by 1 base and the J gene end by 2 bases; junction bases not matched to a gene: 5. CDR3 sequence reads: CATSRVSGLAQETQYF. In DNA, the CDR3 is TGTGCCACCAGCAGAGTGTCGGGACTAGCACAAGAGACCCAGTACTTC. The full variable domain, completed using reference TRBV15 and TRBJ2-5, is DAMVIQNPRYQVTQFGKPVTLSCSQTLNHNVMYWYQQKSSQAPKLLFHYYDKDFNNEADTPDNFQSRRPNTSFCFLDIRSPGLGDTAMYLCATSRVSGLAQETQYFGPGTRLLVL.

The chain carries TRBV13 and TRBJ1-2; 10 bases align to TRBD1. Looked up from germline, CDR1 is PRHDT and CDR2 is FYEKMQ (reference sequence). J was trimmed by 8 bases and V by 3 bases; bases with no gene match: 6. The length of the CDR3 is 14 residues. The CDR3 is CASSFPGTGEGYTF. The CDR3 DNA sequence: TGTGCCAGCAGCTTCCCCGGGACAGGGGAAGGCTACACCTTC.

The chain uses TRBV7-9 and TRBJ1-4; 8 nucleotides align to TRBD1. With V trimmed by 0 bases and J by 9 bases, 3 bases remained unmatched. Per germline, CDR1 SEHNR and CDR2 FQNEAQ (reference sequence). The CDR3 is made up of 14 amino acids. The CDR3 region has the DNA TGTGCCAGCAGCTTAGCACAGGGGGGACAAAAACTGTTTTTT. This encodes CASSLAQGGQKLFF.